This T cell receptor (beta chain) was documented in a study of cytomegalovirus exposure and HLA in healthy donors. The study, taken as a whole, reports: Later analysis identified a missense DCLRE1C variant that was linked to TCR beta V- and J-gene trimming.

This clone was counted between two and nine times. Its antigen is currently unknown. The PCR was carried out with 60 Vbeta primers and 13 Jbeta primers. The data were produced by immunoSEQ multiplex PCR, yet TCRdb's version contains in-frame clones alone and is incomplete. Here the sample spans around 150,000 clones, roughly four fifths being singletons. The germline gives CDR1 MNHEY, CDR2 SVGAGI. The CDR3 length is 14 residues. V lost 2 bases and J 5 bases, leaving 10 bases between the germline ends. The receptor comes from a man aged 60 to 69 in good health and CMV-seronegative. The V gene is TRBV6-5, the J gene TRBJ1-5, with D perhaps TRBD1 (5 bases). The sequenced material came from PBMCs. For the CDR3, the DNA is TGTGCCAGCAGTTACGGGGCGAGTTATCAGCCCCAGCATTTT. The encoded protein is CASSYGASYQPQHF.